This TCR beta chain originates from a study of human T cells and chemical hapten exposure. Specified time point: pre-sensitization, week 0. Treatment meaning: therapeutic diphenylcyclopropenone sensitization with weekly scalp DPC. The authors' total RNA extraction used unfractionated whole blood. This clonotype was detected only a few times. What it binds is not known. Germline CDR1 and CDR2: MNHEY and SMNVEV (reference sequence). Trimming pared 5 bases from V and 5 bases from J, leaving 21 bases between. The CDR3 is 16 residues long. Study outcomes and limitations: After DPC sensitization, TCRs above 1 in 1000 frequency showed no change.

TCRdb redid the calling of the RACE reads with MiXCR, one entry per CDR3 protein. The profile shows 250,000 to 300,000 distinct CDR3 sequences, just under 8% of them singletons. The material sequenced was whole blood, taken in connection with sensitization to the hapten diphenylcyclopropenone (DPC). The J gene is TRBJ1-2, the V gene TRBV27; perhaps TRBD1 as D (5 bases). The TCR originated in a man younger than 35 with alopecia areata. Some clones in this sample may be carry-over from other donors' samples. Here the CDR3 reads CASSPNVAGDDYGYTF. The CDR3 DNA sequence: TGTGCCAGCAGTCCCAATGTGGCGGGGGATGATTATGGCTACACCTTC.